This is a list of T cell receptor beta chains from one sample in a study of identical twins. TCRdb re-called the 5' RACE reads with MiXCR, one entry per CDR3 protein. This repertoire shows a few hundred thousand distinct CDR3 sequences, approximately 9.6% found once; its top ten account for 3%. This sample was shared with a second study, whose subject was yellow fever vaccine responses in identical twins.

The material sequenced was PBMCs. Receptors were obtained from a young woman in good health. Both conserved end residues are part of each CDR3. Each record gives: V gene, J gene, D gene, clone size, CDR3 DNA, CDR3 protein. A D gene is named only where the DNA matches it firmly. Not every row has a clone size; where given, it reads once, few, many or a size class.

>TRBV4-3|TRBJ2-3|NA|NA
TGCGCCAGCAGCCAAGATAGGATAACGAATACGCAGTATTTT
CASSQDRITNTQYF
>TRBV29-1|TRBJ2-7|TRBD2|NA
TGCAGCGTCGGGGGGGGGCGAGAGCAGTACTTC
CSVGGGREQYF
>TRBV11-2|TRBJ2-7|NA|few
TGTGCCAGCAGCCCTGACTGGGGGCAGTACTTC
CASSPDWGQYF
>TRBV27|TRBJ1-2|NA|many
TGTGCCAGCAGTTTTGGGAGCGGCTATGGCTACACCTTC
CASSFGSGYGYTF
>TRBV3-1|TRBJ2-1|TRBD2|few
TGTGCCAGCAGCCAGAGGACTAGTGGCAATGAGCAGTTCTTC
CASSQRTSGNEQFF
>TRBV4-3|TRBJ2-1|TRBD2|NA
TGCGCCAGCAGCCAACGTCCTAGCGGGAGAAACGATGAGCAGTTCTTC
CASSQRPSGRNDEQFF
>TRBV11-2|TRBJ2-2|TRBD2|NA
TGTGCCAGCAGCCGAACCGGACTAGCGGGAACGTTCGCGAACACCGGGGAGCTGTTTTTT
CASSRTGLAGTFANTGELFF
>TRBV4-1|TRBJ1-1|TRBD1|many
TGCGCCAGCAGCCAGGAGGACAGGTTGGACACTGAAGCTTTCTTT
CASSQEDRLDTEAFF
>TRBV4-3|TRBJ2-7|NA|NA
TGCGCCAGCAGCCAAGTGTTAGGGTCATACTCCTACGAGCAGTACTTC
CASSQVLGSYSYEQYF
>TRBV3-1|TRBJ1-1|NA|few
TGTGCCAGCAGCGTGACCGGCACTGAAGCTTTCTTT
CASSVTGTEAFF
>TRBV20-1|TRBJ2-3|NA|NA
TGCAGTGCTAGAGATGTCGGGAGTGGGGGAGATACGCAGTATTTT
CSARDVGSGGDTQYF
>TRBV5-1|TRBJ1-5|NA|many
TGCGCCAGCAGCTTGACGGGGGCAGGCAATCAGCCCCAGCATTTT
CASSLTGAGNQPQHF
>TRBV24-1|TRBJ2-5|TRBD2|many
TGTGCCACCAGTGATCCGGGACTAGCGGACCTGGGAGAGACCCAGTACTTC
CATSDPGLADLGETQYF
>TRBV2|TRBJ2-3|TRBD2|many
TGTGCCAGCAGTGGCTTCGGACTAGCCTCCCCAGATACGCAGTATTTT
CASSGFGLASPDTQYF
>TRBV6-2/TRBV6-3|TRBJ2-1|NA|many
TGTGCCAGCAGTTATATGGGGTTGGAGCAGTTCTTC
CASSYMGLEQFF
>TRBV9|TRBJ2-7|TRBD1|NA
TGTGCCAACAGCGAGTCATCCGGACAGGGGATGTACGAGCAGTACTTC
CANSESSGQGMYEQYF
>TRBV20-1|TRBJ1-1|NA|NA
TGCAGTGCTAGTTTTCTTAAGGCCGGGACGGGTGGTACTGAAGCTTTCTTT
CSASFLKAGTGGTEAFF
>TRBV7-2|TRBJ2-7|TRBD2|NA
TGTGCCAGCAGCTTAGGACTAGCCGATACCTACGAGCAGTACTTC
CASSLGLADTYEQYF
>TRBV7-2|TRBJ2-1|NA|few
TGTGCCAGCAGCTTAACCCCGGGGGGCCAGACCTACAATGAGCAGTTCTTC
CASSLTPGGQTYNEQFF
>TRBV28|TRBJ2-7|TRBD1|many
TGTGTATGGGACAGGGGGGCGTACGAGCAGTACTTC
CVWDRGAYEQYF
>TRBV28|TRBJ2-7|NA|NA
TGTGCCAGCAGGAGCAGGGGTGGGTCCTACGAGCAGTACTTC
CASRSRGGSYEQYF
>TRBV12-3/TRBV12-4|TRBJ2-7|NA|many
TGTGCCAGCACCGACCGGGGGCTATACGAGCAGTACTTC
CASTDRGLYEQYF
>TRBV7-9|TRBJ2-2|NA|many
TGTGCCAGCAGCTTCGGGCTCCAAAATCGGGACGGGGAGCTGTTTTTT
CASSFGLQNRDGELFF
>TRBV7-9|TRBJ1-6|NA|few
TGTGCCAGCATCGGACAGAGCTCCTATAATTCACCCCTCCACTTT
CASIGQSSYNSPLHF
>TRBV12-3/TRBV12-4|TRBJ2-2|TRBD2|NA
TGTGCCAGCAGTTTCCTAGCGGGAGGGCTCCTTGTAACCGGGGAGCTGTTTTTT
CASSFLAGGLLVTGELFF
>TRBV18|TRBJ1-6|NA|NA
TGTGCCAGCTCACCACTCAGGGAGCCGAATTCACCCCTCCACTTT
CASSPLREPNSPLHF
>TRBV2|TRBJ2-5|TRBD2|few
TGTGCCAGCAGATCCTGGACGGGAGCGGGACTAGGGAAGACCCAGTACTTC
CASRSWTGAGLGKTQYF
>TRBV23-1|TRBJ2-1|TRBD2|NA
TGCGCCAGCAGTCAAACTAGCGGGGGCGGAAATGAGCAGTTCTTC
CASSQTSGGGNEQFF
>TRBV27|TRBJ2-7|NA|many
TGTGCCAGCAGTCCCCGGACGCCTTCGGTGGGGCAGTACTTC
CASSPRTPSVGQYF
>TRBV5-1|TRBJ2-7|NA|few
TGCGCCAGCAGCTTGGGGGACGGCTTTTTTTACGAGCAGTACTTC
CASSLGDGFFYEQYF
>TRBV13|TRBJ2-2|TRBD2|NA
TGTGCCAGCAGCCCCATGGGACTAGCGGGTTCGGCCACCGGGGAGCTGTTTTTT
CASSPMGLAGSATGELFF
>TRBV29-1|TRBJ2-1|NA|NA
TGCAGCGGGAAGAGGGCCTACAATGAGCTGTTCTTC
CSGKRAYNELFF
>TRBV25-1|TRBJ2-1|TRBD1|many
TGTGCCAGCAGTGATAGGACAGGGGGCTCTGAGCAGTTCTTC
CASSDRTGGSEQFF